The next 27 T cell receptor beta chains were all read from a single sample in a study of cytomegalovirus exposure and HLA in healthy donors. Generated by immunoSEQ multiplex PCR, the TCRdb table keeps only in-frame clones and is missing some. Among 130,000 or so clones, about 91% were seen once, and the ten largest hold more than 0.95%. Sequencing was done on a sample of PBMCs. These receptors came from a woman younger than 35 in good health and CMV-seronegative.

The rearrangement joins TRBV4-1 to TRBJ2-1; 8 positions match TRBD2. This CDR3 contains 15 residues. Germline V CDR1 and CDR2: MGHRA, YSYEKL. Losses at the gene ends were 4 bases for V and 6 bases for J; bases not matched to a gene: 8. In DNA form, the CDR3 reads TGCGCCAGCAGCCGGGTTGGACTAGCTGGCAATGAGCAGTTCTTC. The encoded protein is CASSRVGLAGNEQFF.

The V call is TRBV6-1, the J call TRBJ1-5; D is unresolved. CDR3 size: 15 residues. Germline V lookup: CDR1 MNHNS, CDR2 SASEGT. V shed 7 bases and J shed 1 base, with 14 bases lying between them. DNA for the CDR3: TGTGCCAGCATGTCTGAGGGTCTGAGCAATCAGCCCCAGCATTTT. It translates to CASMSEGLSNQPQHF.

The chain couples TRBV5-1 to TRBJ1-2; 7 bases are a match to TRBD1. Trimming took 4 bases from V and 9 from J; bases not matched to a gene: 12. CDR3 length equals 14 residues. Per germline, CDR1 SGHRS and CDR2 YFSETQ. CDR3 amino acids: CASSPIGQEQSYTF. Written as DNA, the CDR3 is TGCGCCAGCAGCCCAATCGGACAGGAACAAAGCTACACCTTC.

The rearrangement joins TRBV13 to TRBJ1-3; TRBD1 might be the D (5 bases). V dropped 4 bases and J dropped 0 bases, with 10 bases sitting between them. In germline, CDR1 is PRHDT, CDR2 FYEKMQ (reference sequence). The CDR3 contains 15 residues. The CDR3 DNA sequence: TGTGCCAGCAGCTCCTACAGGTCCTCTGGAAACACCATATATTTT. This encodes CASSSYRSSGNTIYF.

Note on this clone: The sample carries other DNA sequences with the same CDR3. The gene calls are TRBV29-1 and TRBJ1-2, with TRBD1 matching over 7 bases. Germline CDR1 SQVTM, CDR2 ANQGSEA. V shed 7 bases and J 3 bases; nucleotides not matched to a gene: 2. The CDR3 has 11 residues. CDR3 sequence: CSAGQDYGYTF. Written as DNA, the CDR3 is TGCAGCGCTGGACAGGACTATGGCTACACCTTC.

This chain links TRBV5-1 with TRBJ2-3; a possible D gene is TRBD2 (6 bases). Between the trimmed V and J ends, which lost 6 bases and 1 base, there was a span of 21 bases. The CDR3 is made up of 17 amino acids. The germline V gene encodes CDR1 SGHRS and CDR2 YFSETQ. The CDR3 spells CASTSSASPTGTDTQYF. CDR3 DNA sequence: TGCGCCAGCACCTCTAGCGCATCACCGACGGGCACAGATACGCAGTATTTT.

The gene calls are TRBV7-9 and TRBJ1-2, with TRBD1 identical over 9 bases. The CDR3 is 15 amino acids. Germline V gene sequence: CDR1 SEHNR, CDR2 FQNEAQ (reference sequence). With V trimmed by 5 bases and J by 6 bases, 10 bases remained unmatched. The CDR3: CASSTGQGSWDGYTF. The CDR3 nucleotides are TGTGCCAGCAGCACGGGACAGGGAAGTTGGGATGGCTACACCTTC.

The chain employs TRBV5-4 and TRBJ1-1; 11 bases match TRBD1. Germline loops: CDR1 SGHNT, CDR2 YYREEE (reference sequence). Trimming removed 6 bases from V and 4 bases from J; junction bases left unmatched: 8. The CDR3 is 15 residues long. DNA of the CDR3: TGTGCCAGCACCTCGCCCGGGACAGGGGGCACTGAAGCTTTCTTT. Its protein product is CASTSPGTGGTEAFF.

The chain uses TRBV18 and TRBJ2-7; tentative D call: TRBD1 (5 bases). Germline assignment: CDR1 KGHSH and CDR2 LQKENI. The CDR3 has 15 amino acids. V was shortened by 0 bases and J by 8 bases, with 17 bases between the two germline ends. CDR3 region: CASSPPGLESRQQYF. In DNA form, the CDR3 reads TGTGCCAGCTCACCACCGGGGCTAGAATCGCGCCAGCAGTACTTC.

The V gene is TRBV5-4, the J gene TRBJ1-3, with D uncertain. The ends were cut back, 3 bases at V and 2 bases at J, with 12 bases in the middle. The CDR3 is 15 residues long. CDR1 and CDR2 from the germline V gene are SGHNT and YYREEE (reference sequence). The CDR3 DNA is TGTGCCAGCAGCTCCCAATCAGGCCCTGGAAACACCATATATTTT. Translating it yields CASSSQSGPGNTIYF.

The rearrangement uses TRBV18 and TRBJ1-3; the D is unclear. This CDR3 comprises 18 residues. CDR1 is KGHSH, CDR2 LQKENI, per germline. V lost 2 bases to trimming and J lost 0 bases, with 17 bases between them. The CDR3 DNA reads as TGTGCCAGCTCACCAAACAGCCCCAGTTTCCTCTCTGGAAACACCATATATTTT. Its protein is CASSPNSPSFLSGNTIYF.

The chain is built from TRBV7-9 and TRBJ1-4; 8 positions match TRBD1. This CDR3 spans 15 amino acids. Germline trimming cut 5 bases from V and 8 bases from J; bases unmatched to any gene: 10. Germline assignment: CDR1 SEHNR and CDR2 FQNEAQ (reference sequence). CDR3 bases: TGTGCCAGCAGCGGCGACAGGGGCGTTTGGGAAAAACTGTTTTTT. Translation: CASSGDRGVWEKLFF.

This rearrangement joins TRBV11-2 to TRBJ1-2; 7 positions match TRBD1. The CDR3 runs 15 residues. With V trimmed by 5 bases and J by 3 bases, 9 bases remained unmatched. Germline CDR1 and CDR2: SGHAT and FQNNGV. The CDR3: CASSPTWDRDYGYTF. The CDR3 DNA reads as TGTGCCAGCAGCCCCACGTGGGACAGAGACTATGGCTACACCTTC.

This sequence joins TRBV7-2 and TRBJ2-7; 7 bases are a match to TRBD1. Germline V lookup: CDR1 SGHTA, CDR2 FQGNSA. The CDR3 loop spans 13 amino acids. V shed 5 bases, J shed 4 bases, and the junction held 5 bases outside the gene matches. CDR3 amino acids: CASSLGTAYEQYF. CDR3 DNA sequence: TGTGCCAGCAGCCTCGGGACAGCTTACGAGCAGTACTTC. The variable domain in full, completed from reference TRBV7-2 and TRBJ2-7, reads GAGVSQSPSNKVTEKGKDVELRCDPISGHTALYWYRQSLGQGLEFLIYFQGNSAPDKSGLPSDRFSAERTGGSVSTLTIQRTQQEDSAVYLCASSLGTAYEQYFGPGTRLTVT.

Worth noting for this clone: Being one base from a much bigger clone, this may be a read error. This chain connects TRBV11-1 to TRBJ1-2; 8 nucleotides align to TRBD1. The CDR3 totals 14 residues. The V segment lost 1 base and the J segment 5 bases; nucleotides outside the gene matches: 3. Germline assignment: CDR1 SGHAT and CDR2 FQDESV (reference sequence). The CDR3 nucleotides are TGTGCCAGCAGCTTAGACAGGGGGAAGTATGGCTACACCTTC. It encodes CASSLDRGKYGYTF.

This clone was seen only once. J is TRBJ2-1 and V is TRBV29-1; 9 bases map to TRBD1. With V trimmed by 6 bases and J by 8 bases, 14 bases remained unmatched. Looked up from germline, CDR1 is SQVTM and CDR2 is ANQGSEA. This CDR3 comprises 15 residues. For the CDR3, the DNA is TGCAGCGTAGGGAGACCCGGGACAGGGATTGATGAGCAGTTCTTC. This sequence encodes CSVGRPGTGIDEQFF.

The chain has TRBV27 and TRBJ2-7; D may be TRBD1 (5 bases). Trimming shortened V by 1 base and J by 6 bases, and 16 bases separated the two germline ends. This CDR3 has 15 residues. From germline, CDR1 is MNHEY and CDR2 SMNVEV (reference sequence). The CDR3 DNA is TGTGCCAGCAGTTTATATCCGTCAGGGTCTGGCGAGCAGTACTTC. Amino acid sequence: CASSLYPSGSGEQYF.

The chain couples TRBV5-1 to TRBJ1-2; D is undetermined. The germline CDR1 and CDR2 sequences are SGHRS and YFSETQ. The CDR3 has 15 residues. The ends were cut back, 0 bases at V and 0 bases at J, with 9 bases in the middle. CDR3 in DNA: TGCGCCAGCAGCTTGGGGCAGCTAGCTAACTATGGCTACACCTTC. Encoded protein: CASSLGQLANYGYTF.

The count of this clone is one. CDR3 residues: CASNERGATDTQYF. The CDR3 DNA sequence: TGTGCCAGCAACGAGCGGGGGGCGACAGATACGCAGTATTTT. The rearrangement links TRBV7-9 to TRBJ2-3; 9 nucleotides agree with TRBD2. The germline CDR1 and CDR2 sequences are SEHNR and FQNEAQ (reference sequence). V dropped 7 bases and J dropped 3; count of bases not matched to a gene: 5. The CDR3 contains 14 residues.

V usage is TRBV7-3 and J usage is TRBJ2-3; the match to TRBD2 covers 10 bases. V dropped 5 bases and J dropped 6; count of bases not matched to a gene: 8. The CDR3 runs 15 residues. The germline CDR1 and CDR2 sequences are SGHTA and FQGTGA. CDR3 nucleotides: TGTGCCAGCAGCGCCACTAGCGGGGTCCTGGATACGCAGTATTTT. This gives the protein CASSATSGVLDTQYF.

The chain is built from TRBV19 and TRBJ1-2; D may be TRBD1 (6 bases). CDR3 size: 16 residues. Trimming cost V 3 bases and J 6 bases, with 20 bases left between them. Germline lookup yields CDR1 LNHDA and CDR2 SQIVND (reference sequence). The CDR3 loop reads CASSISSASQGNGYTF. The DNA for the CDR3 is TGTGCCAGTAGTATTAGCTCGGCGTCCCAGGGGAATGGCTACACCTTC. The variable domain in full, completed from reference TRBV19 and TRBJ1-2, reads DGGITQSPKYLFRKEGQNVTLSCEQNLNHDAMYWYRQDPGQGLRLIYYSQIVNDFQKGDIAEGYSVSREKKESFPLTVTSAQKNPTAFYLCASSISSASQGNGYTFGSGTRLTVV.

J is TRBJ1-4 and V is TRBV4-2; tentatively, D is TRBD1 (6 bases). This CDR3 has 15 amino acids. Germline V gene lookup returns CDR1 LGHNA and CDR2 YNFKEQ. Trimming shortened V by 7 bases and J by 0 bases, and 12 bases separated the two germline ends. This CDR3 is CASTRDTSTNEKLFF. As DNA, the CDR3 is TGTGCCAGCACCCGGGACACTTCAACTAATGAAAAACTGTTTTTT.

The genes are TRBV7-3 and TRBJ2-1; no clear D gene. The germline V gene encodes CDR1 SGHTA and CDR2 FQGTGA. Trimming pared 5 bases from V and 8 bases from J, leaving 16 bases between. The CDR3 spans 14 residues. CDR3 residues: CASSRETPGHEQFF. CDR3 in DNA: TGTGCCAGCAGCAGAGAGACCCCAGGCCATGAGCAGTTCTTC.

The rearrangement uses TRBV9 and TRBJ1-5; D unresolved. V lost 0 bases and J 0 bases, leaving 7 bases between the germline ends. The CDR3 extends over 15 amino acids. Germline CDR1 reads SGDLS; CDR2 reads YYNGEE. The CDR3 sequence: CASSVGRDSNQPQHF. CDR3 sequence (DNA): TGTGCCAGCAGCGTAGGCCGGGATAGCAATCAGCCCCAGCATTTT.

J is TRBJ2-3 and V is TRBV4-2, with 12 bases lining up with TRBD2. CDR1 LGHNA and CDR2 YNFKEQ come from the germline V gene. This CDR3 is 15 amino acids long. V dropped 4 bases and J dropped 5; count of bases not matched to a gene: 4. DNA of the CDR3: TGTGCCAGCAGCCCTAGCGGGGGGGTCAGAGATACGCAGTATTTT. Translating gives CASSPSGGVRDTQYF.

This clone was counted a single time. V and J are TRBV5-1 and TRBJ2-3; 8 bases are shared with TRBD1. J was trimmed by 1 base and V by 6 bases; bases with no gene match: 4. Germline lookup yields CDR1 SGHRS and CDR2 YFSETQ. The CDR3 is made up of 14 amino acids. The CDR3 sequence is CASTLGQGTDTQYF. As DNA, the CDR3 is TGCGCCAGCACGCTGGGACAGGGCACAGATACGCAGTATTTT.

The J gene is TRBJ2-7, the V gene TRBV7-2; 7 positions match TRBD1. This CDR3 region has 14 residues. Germline loops: CDR1 SGHTA, CDR2 FQGNSA. J gave up 5 bases and V 5 bases, and 9 bases lay outside the gene matches. The CDR3 DNA follows: TGTGCCAGCAGCGGTCGATACAGGGGAAACGAGCAGTACTTC. The encoded protein is CASSGRYRGNEQYF.